This entry features one TCR beta chain sequence. The antigen remains unidentified. Sequencing used immunoSEQ multiplex PCR; TCRdb keeps in-frame clones, though not all of them. The top ten hold approximately 4% of the sample, which has 65,000 to 95,000 clones, more than 85% seen once. The data originate from a study of cytomegalovirus exposure and HLA in healthy donors. Notes on the study in general: TCR beta chains numbering more than 150 were designated cytomegalovirus-associated.

The germline V gene encodes CDR1 KGHSH and CDR2 LQKENI. The CDR3 sequence is 14 residues long. V lost 3 bases and J lost 7, with 15 bases in between. J is TRBJ1-1 and V is TRBV18; perhaps TRBD1 as D (5 bases). The TCR sequence derives from a woman between 25 and 40 years old in good health and CMV-seronegative. The specimen was PBMCs. The CDR3 here is CASSPEQGTLEAFF. The CDR3 DNA reads TGTGCCAGCTCACCGGAGCAGGGTACCCTTGAAGCTTTCTTT.